These 18 T cell receptor beta chains originate from one sample sequenced in a study of blood T cell repertoires in COVID-19. The table came from immunoSEQ multiplex PCR; TCRdb's copy has only in-frame clones and leaves some out. Here the sample spans 70,000 to 80,000 clones, approximately 87% being singletons. Sequenced sample: peripheral blood. Receptors were obtained from a man older than 75 in a cohort sampled during active COVID-19.

The chain has TRBV5-4 and TRBJ2-3, with 13 bases fitting TRBD2. The germline CDR1 and CDR2 sequences are SGHNT and YYREEE (reference sequence). The CDR3 is made up of 14 amino acids. J gave up 12 bases and V 3 bases, and 7 bases lay outside the gene matches. The CDR3 here is CASSSSLAGGFQYF. The CDR3 DNA reads TGTGCCAGCAGCTCTTCACTAGCGGGGGGGTTTCAGTATTTT.

The chain joins TRBV6-2 or TRBV6-3 to TRBJ2-7; a possible D gene is TRBD1 (6 bases). CDR1 and CDR2 (germline): MNHEY, SVGEGT. CDR3 length equals 14 residues. V gave up 2 bases and J gave up 1 base, with 9 bases separating them. CDR3 in amino acids: CASSYPGQSYEQYF. The DNA of the CDR3 is TGTGCCAGCAGTTACCCCGGACAGTCCTACGAGCAGTACTTC.

This clone was detected only a few times. The V call is TRBV10-3, the J call TRBJ2-3, with D possibly being TRBD1 (5 bases). The ends were cut back, 4 bases at V and 4 bases at J, with 15 bases in the middle. The CDR3 is 15 residues long. The germline gives CDR1 ENHRY, CDR2 SYGVKD. This CDR3 reads CAISAARVWADTQYF. The CDR3 coding sequence is TGTGCCATCAGTGCGGCCAGGGTCTGGGCAGATACGCAGTATTTT.

The genes are TRBV12-5 and TRBJ2-7; TRBD2 matches 11 bases. Germline V gives CDR1 LGHNT, CDR2 FRNRAP. The CDR3 has 14 amino acids. The V and J ends lost 3 bases and 5 bases, in that order; junction bases with no gene match: 3. The CDR3 sequence is CASGFSGGADEQYF. The CDR3, as DNA: TGTGCTAGTGGTTTTAGCGGGGGGGCGGACGAGCAGTACTTC.

The chain is built from TRBV27 and TRBJ2-3, with unresolved D. The CDR3 runs to 15 residues. Germline assignment: CDR1 MNHEY and CDR2 SMNVEV (reference sequence). The V end lost 2 bases, the J end lost 3 bases, and 12 bases lay between the germline ends. CDR3 sequence (DNA): TGTGCCAGCAGTTTACTGGCCAGGATGACAGATACGCAGTATTTT. Protein: CASSLLARMTDTQYF.

The chain is built from TRBV7-6 and TRBJ1-4; 10 nucleotides line up with TRBD1. This CDR3 contains 14 residues. V was pared by 6 bases and J by 8 bases, with 6 bases of the junction left unmatched. Germline CDR1 reads SGHVS; CDR2 reads FNYEAQ. The CDR3 region has the DNA TGTGCCAGCAGGTCGGGACAGGGGCTAGAAAAACTGTTTTTT. Protein sequence: CASRSGQGLEKLFF.

The rearrangement links TRBV11-2 to TRBJ1-2; 7 bases fit TRBD1. The germline gives CDR1 SGHAT, CDR2 FQNNGV. The CDR3 contains 12 residues. The junction had 2 bases not matched to a gene; V was cut back by 5 bases and J by 5 bases. CDR3 sequence reads: CASSTQGYGYTF. In DNA form, the CDR3 reads TGTGCCAGCAGCACACAGGGGTATGGCTACACCTTC. Supplemented by reference TRBV11-2 and TRBJ1-2, the full variable domain reads EAGVAQSPRYKIIEKRQSVAFWCNPISGHATLYWYQQILGQGPKLLIQFQNNGVVDDSQLPKDRFSAERLKGVDSTLKIQPAKLEDSAVYLCASSTQGYGYTFGSGTRLTVV.

The chain has TRBV4-1 and TRBJ1-2; 9 bases line up with TRBD1. CDR1 is MGHRA, CDR2 YSYEKL, per germline. Trimming at V came to 2 bases and at J to 4 bases, leaving 23 bases not matched to a gene. CDR3 length: 21 amino acids. As DNA, the CDR3 is TGCGCCAGCAGCCAATTGCCTGGCGAGGGGGACAGGGCGAGTGGTGGCTATGGCTACACCTTC. Protein sequence: CASSQLPGEGDRASGGYGYTF.

This clone was counted a few times. The rearrangement links TRBV25-1 to TRBJ2-5, with 7 positions matching TRBD1. The CDR3 consists of 16 residues. Unmatched junction bases numbered 9, after V lost 3 bases and J lost 2 bases. The germline gives CDR1 MGHDK, CDR2 SYGVNS. The CDR3 loop reads CASSEIGDSFQETQYF. The CDR3 coding sequence is TGTGCCAGCAGTGAGATTGGGGACAGCTTTCAAGAGACCCAGTACTTC.

This sequence joins TRBV10-2 and TRBJ2-3; D gene ambiguous. Germline CDR1 is WSHSY and CDR2 is SAAADI. The CDR3 runs to 12 residues. Trimming took 3 bases from V and 6 from J, leaving 7 bases between them. The CDR3 coding sequence is TGCGCCAGCAGTGACGTGGGCGATACGCAGTATTTT. This sequence encodes CASSDVGDTQYF.

The rearrangement joins TRBV6-4 to TRBJ1-1; 11 bases line up with TRBD1. Looked up from germline, CDR1 is MRHNA and CDR2 is SNTAGT. J gave up 8 bases and V 6 bases, and 8 bases lay outside the gene matches. This CDR3 spans 14 amino acids. Here the CDR3 DNA reads TGTGCCAGCAGGAAGGACAGGGGGCAACTCGAAGCTTTCTTT. This gives the protein CASRKDRGQLEAFF.

This clone was seen just once. V and J are TRBV7-2 and TRBJ2-1, with D maybe TRBD1 (5 bases). The CDR3 length is 17 residues. Per germline, CDR1 SGHTA and CDR2 FQGNSA. V gave up 1 base and J gave up 4 bases, with 17 bases separating them. CDR3 coding DNA: TGTGCCAGCAGCTTAGGAGGTGGCAGGGCCACGTACAATGAGCAGTTCTTC. It encodes CASSLGGGRATYNEQFF. Variable domain in full (rest from reference TRBV7-2 and TRBJ2-1): GAGVSQSPSNKVTEKGKDVELRCDPISGHTALYWYRQSLGQGLEFLIYFQGNSAPDKSGLPSDRFSAERTGGSVSTLTIQRTQQEDSAVYLCASSLGGGRATYNEQFFGPGTRLTVL.

This chain links TRBV12-5 with TRBJ1-5, with D perhaps TRBD1 (6 bases). The CDR3 covers 15 residues. CDR1 and CDR2 (germline): LGHNT, FRNRAP. The ends were cut back, 2 bases at V and 5 bases at J, with 13 bases in the middle. The CDR3 DNA reads as TGTGCTAGTGGTTTGAGTGGCAGGGGAGATCAGCCCCAGCATTTT. Translated, it gives CASGLSGRGDQPQHF.

The J gene is TRBJ2-1, the V gene TRBV9; 8 positions agree with TRBD2. Germline lookup yields CDR1 SGDLS and CDR2 YYNGEE. V shed 4 bases, J shed 6 bases, and the junction held 12 bases outside the gene matches. CDR3 length: 16 amino acids. The CDR3 DNA follows: TGTGCCAGCAGCCCCGAGGGGGGACTAGACAGCAATGAGCAGTTCTTC. Translation: CASSPEGGLDSNEQFF.

The chain uses TRBV5-1 and TRBJ2-1; 11 positions agree with TRBD2. The germline V gene encodes CDR1 SGHRS and CDR2 YFSETQ. Unmatched junction bases numbered 7, after V lost 5 bases and J lost 6 bases. The CDR3 runs 15 residues. CDR3 in amino acids: CASRLLAGASNEQFF. The CDR3 DNA is TGCGCCAGCAGACTACTAGCGGGGGCCTCCAATGAGCAGTTCTTC.

The chain couples TRBV3-1 (or the pseudogene TRBV3-2) to TRBJ2-7, with D possibly matching TRBD2 (5 bases). The CDR3 spans 13 residues. The germline gives CDR1 LGHDT, CDR2 YNNKEL (reference sequence). V was clipped by 5 bases and J by 7 bases, with 15 bases between them. Here the CDR3 reads CASSAGNFGEQYV. The DNA for the CDR3 is TGTGCCAGCAGCGCCGGGAATTTTGGGGAGCAGTACGTC.

The chain recombines TRBV2 with TRBJ1-1, with D tentatively TRBD1 (5 bases). The germline V gene encodes CDR1 SNHLY and CDR2 FYNNEI. The CDR3 extends over 15 amino acids. V dropped 5 bases and J dropped 1 base, with 14 bases sitting between them. The CDR3 coding sequence is TGTGCCAGCAGTCCCCCAGGACAAACGAACACTGAAGCTTTCTTT. Translated, it gives CASSPPGQTNTEAFF.

This chain uses TRBV29-1 with TRBJ1-2, with 10 bases identical to TRBD1. Germline values: CDR1 SQVTM, CDR2 ANQGSEA. There are 14 residues in the CDR3. Unmatched junction bases numbered 10, after V lost 6 bases and J lost 6 bases. The CDR3 protein is CSVTRQGASNGYTF. The DNA of the CDR3 is TGCAGCGTGACCCGACAGGGGGCTAGTAATGGCTACACCTTC.